Listed here are 7 T cell receptor beta chains from one sample, sequenced in a study of cytomegalovirus exposure and HLA in healthy donors. The study ran its PCR with 60 Vbeta and 13 Jbeta primers. Assay: immunoSEQ multiplex PCR; the TCRdb copy retains only in-frame clones and omits some. The data show under 200,000 clones, roughly 74% seen once. Sequencing input: PBMCs. These receptors were obtained from a woman under 40 in good health and CMV-seropositive.

The chain employs TRBV10-3 and TRBJ2-7, with 14 bases aligning to TRBD2. CDR3 length: 13 amino acids. V lost 8 bases and J lost 7; bases outside the gene matches: 4. Germline V CDR1 and CDR2: ENHRY, SYGVKD. DNA of the CDR3: TGTGCCATCGGGGGACTAGCGGGGGAAGAGCAGTACTTC. Encoded protein: CAIGGLAGEEQYF.

This clone appeared a single time. The J gene is TRBJ2-1, the V gene TRBV5-1; 12 bases are shared with TRBD2. V was clipped by 4 bases and J by 9 bases; unmatched bases: 8. This CDR3 comprises 15 residues. Looked up from germline, CDR1 is SGHRS and CDR2 is YFSETQ. CDR3 amino acids: CASSRTSGNRGEQFF. The CDR3 DNA follows: TGCGCCAGCAGCCGGACTAGCGGGAACCGGGGTGAGCAGTTCTTC.

This clone was counted a single time. The chain employs TRBV7-3 and TRBJ1-1, with TRBD1 matching 7 bases. The V segment lost 6 bases and the J segment 2 bases; nucleotides outside the gene matches: 9. CDR3 length equals 15 residues. Germline-derived CDR1 and CDR2 are SGHTA and FQGTGA. The CDR3 region has the DNA TGTGCCAGCAGTCCAGACAGGGCTGGTAACACTGAAGCTTTCTTT. It codes for CASSPDRAGNTEAFF.

In its sample, this clone was seen once. V and J are TRBV30 and TRBJ2-1, with a weak D call TRBD1 (6 bases). This CDR3 comprises 18 residues. Germline V gene sequence: CDR1 GTSNPN, CDR2 SVGIG (reference sequence). With 2 bases removed from V and 3 bases from J, the gap between germline ends came to 23 bases. CDR3 DNA: TGTGCCTGGAGTCCGTCCCCGGAAAACAGGGTGGTCTACAATGAGCAGTTCTTC. Protein: CAWSPSPENRVVYNEQFF.

The rearrangement links TRBV28 to TRBJ2-7; 7 bases are shared with TRBD1. The trim removed 7 bases at V and 1 base at J, leaving 10 bases unmatched. Germline CDR1 is MDHEN and CDR2 is SYDVKM. CDR3 length: 15 residues. CDR3 loop: CASTIHQDRSYEQYF. The CDR3 region has the DNA TGTGCCAGCACCATCCACCAGGACAGGTCCTACGAGCAGTACTTC. The variable domain in full, with the rest retrieved from reference TRBV28 and TRBJ2-7, is DVKVTQSSRYLVKRTGEKVFLECVQDMDHENMFWYRQDPGLGLRLIYFSYDVKMKEKGDIPEGYSVSREKKERFSLILESASTNQTSMYLCASTIHQDRSYEQYFGPGTRLTVT.

The chain couples TRBV25-1 to TRBJ2-1; 7 positions match TRBD2. CDR3 size: 13 residues. V lost 1 base, J lost 9 bases, and 3 bases stayed unmatched. Germline V gene data show CDR1 as MGHDK and CDR2 as SYGVNS. In DNA form, the CDR3 reads TGTGCCAGCAGTGAATCCCTAGCGGTTGAGCAGTTCTTC. Its translation is CASSESLAVEQFF. Using reference TRBV25-1 and TRBJ2-1 for the parts outside the CDR3, the full variable domain is EADIYQTPRYLVIGTGKKITLECSQTMGHDKMYWYQQDPGMELHLIHYSYGVNSTEKGDLSSESTVSRIRTEHFPLTLESARPSHTSQYLCASSESLAVEQFFGPGTRLTVL.

The gene calls are TRBV6-5 and TRBJ1-4; 7 bases line up with TRBD1. The germline CDR1 and CDR2 sequences are MNHEY and SVGAGI. V lost 4 bases to trimming and J lost 7 bases; unmatched junction nucleotides: 6. CDR3 length equals 14 residues. Here the CDR3 reads CASSSDRISEKLFF. The CDR3 bases are TGTGCCAGCAGTTCGGACAGGATAAGTGAAAAACTGTTTTTT.